These 5 T cell receptor beta chains were all obtained from the same sample, sequenced in a study of T cell repertoires in cytomegalovirus infection. Which antigens these TCRs recognize remains unknown. A single record per CDR3 protein comes from TCRdb applying MiXCR to the reads. This sample has about 900,000 distinct CDR3 sequences, with approximately 32% found just once. This specimen consisted of cultured CD8+ T cells from PBMCs, obtained from culture after CMV antigen stimulation. The receptors come from a human donor in good health (CMV status not recorded). Some clones in this sample may be carry-over from other donors' samples.

This clonotype was found a few times. This sequence joins TRBV6-2 or TRBV6-3 and TRBJ1-6; 10 positions agree with TRBD1. The J segment lost 8 bases and the V segment lost 3 bases, leaving 4 bases of the junction unmatched. CDR1 and CDR2 from the germline V gene are MNHEY and SVGEGT. The CDR3 extends over 15 amino acids. The CDR3 region is CASSYRDRGYSPLHF. CDR3 bases: TGTGCCAGCAGTTATCGGGACAGGGGCTATTCACCCCTCCACTTT.

The chain uses TRBV4-1 and TRBJ1-2; 9 bases align to TRBD1. V dropped 4 bases and J dropped 2; count of bases not matched to a gene: 14. Looked up from germline, CDR1 is MGHRA and CDR2 is YSYEKL. This CDR3 comprises 18 residues. In nucleotides, the CDR3 is TGCGCCAGCAGCCCATTGCCCGGGACAGGGTCTGTGAACTATGGCTACACCTTC. Encoded protein: CASSPLPGTGSVNYGYTF.

The V and J genes are TRBV27 and TRBJ2-3, with D perhaps being TRBD1 or TRBD2 (5 bases each). V was clipped by 2 bases and J by 0 bases, with 15 bases between them. CDR1 is MNHEY, CDR2 SMNVEV, per germline (reference sequence). This CDR3 has 17 residues. CDR3 DNA: TGTGCCAGCAGTTTAAAGGTCGGGGCTGCTAGCACAGATACGCAGTATTTT. It codes for CASSLKVGAASTDTQYF.

The CDR3 loop reads CASTNLATNEKLFF. CDR3 DNA sequence: TGTGCCAGCACCAATCTCGCAACTAATGAAAAACTGTTTTTT. This chain connects TRBV12-3 or TRBV12-4 to TRBJ1-4; no reliable D call. The CDR3 consists of 14 residues. The V end was cut by 7 bases, the J end by 0 bases, with 9 bases between.

This clonotype was found many times. The rearrangement uses TRBV7-2 and TRBJ2-3; D gene unclear. This CDR3 has 15 amino acids. V shed 0 bases and J shed 1 base, with 8 bases lying between them. CDR1 and CDR2 from the germline V gene are SGHTA and FQGNSA. The CDR3 DNA sequence: TGTGCCAGCAGCTTAGCGGGTGCGGGCACAGATACGCAGTATTTT. It codes for CASSLAGAGTDTQYF.